The clone carrying this TCR beta chain came up a few times. TCRdb keeps only in-frame clones here, not all; method: immunoSEQ multiplex PCR. The sample yields about 60,000 clones, around 86% seen once. The sample belongs to a study of OX40 agonist ivuxolimab in advanced cancers. Germline loops: CDR1 SGHVS, CDR2 FNYEAQ. V dropped 4 bases and J dropped 7 bases, with 11 bases sitting between them. This CDR3 contains 13 residues. Sample: CD4+ or CD8+ T cells sorted from blood, taken in a trial of the OX40 agonist ivuxolimab. This sequence joins TRBV7-6 and TRBJ2-1; D gene ambiguous. The TCR was taken from an adult with an advanced solid tumor such as melanoma, head and neck, liver or kidney cancer. The CDR3 sequence: CASSSRLGNEQFF. In nucleotides, the CDR3 is TGTGCCAGCAGCTCTCGTCTTGGGAATGAGCAGTTCTTC.